This T cell receptor (beta chain) was identified during a study of blood T cells in healthy people across ages. On this clonotype: What it binds is unknown.

For the second PCR, which ran for 7 to 11 cycles, a sample-barcoded 5' primer and a J-beta primer mix were used. TCRdb reprocessed the 5' RACE reads with MiXCR, giving one entry per CDR3 protein. The sample lists 1.5 million or so distinct CDR3 sequences, 40% to 45% occurring once. Findings and limits, study-wide: Unknown CMV status may confound age-related changes in expanded clones.

The junction had 8 bases not matched to a gene; V was cut back by 5 bases and J by 0 bases. The CDR3 runs 16 residues. This receptor was identified in a woman younger than 35 in good health. The sequenced material came from blood. This chain links TRBV12-3 or TRBV12-4 with TRBJ2-3; 7 nucleotides line up with TRBD2. The CDR3 sequence: CASSRLAAGSTDTQYF. CDR3 coding DNA: TGTGCCAGCAGTCGTCTAGCGGCGGGGAGCACAGATACGCAGTATTTT.